Following are 5 T cell receptor beta chains from one sample sequenced in a study of CD8 T cells in ankylosing spondylitis. TCRdb redid the calling of the 5' RACE reads with MiXCR, one entry per CDR3 protein. The sample consists of about 210,000 distinct CDR3 sequences, roughly 8.2% of them appearing once. Specimen: blood, either unsorted or a sorted T cell fraction (not recorded which). The receptors derive from a female donor with ankylosing spondylitis or in good health (not recorded which).

This clonotype was seen repeatedly, ten times or more. V is TRBV7-7 and J is TRBJ2-1; TRBD1 might be the D (5 bases). The CDR3 loop spans 15 amino acids. Germline V gene sequence: CDR1 SSHAT, CDR2 FNYEAQ (reference sequence). The V end was cut by 1 base, the J end by 10 bases, with 17 bases between. In DNA form, the CDR3 reads TGTGCCAGCAGCTTAGGGACACTTGGCCAAGCCGAGCAGTTCTTC. Translation gives CASSLGTLGQAEQFF.

Many counts were recorded for this clonotype. This rearrangement joins TRBV5-6 to TRBJ2-3; the D is unclear. The length of the CDR3 is 12 residues. V lost 0 bases and J 11 bases, leaving 10 bases between the germline ends. Germline lookup yields CDR1 SGHDT and CDR2 YYEEEE. CDR3 region: CASSLGARWQYF. The DNA of the CDR3 is TGTGCCAGCAGCTTGGGGGCCCGTTGGCAGTATTTT.

This clonotype turned up a few times. The V and J genes are TRBV27 and TRBJ2-2; 7 bases align to TRBD2. The CDR3 totals 16 residues. CDR1 is MNHEY, CDR2 SMNVEV, per germline (reference sequence). Losses at the gene ends were 10 bases for V and 7 bases for J; bases not matched to a gene: 18. CDR3 nucleotides: TGTGCCACGACTAGTCTAGCGGCCGTCCGGGGCGGGGAGCTGTTTTTT. This codes for CATTSLAAVRGGELFF.

This clonotype was found many times. The V and J genes are TRBV20-1 and TRBJ1-5, with 9 bases matching TRBD1. The V gene's germline CDR1 is DFQATT and CDR2 SNEGSKA (reference sequence). The CDR3 is made up of 13 amino acids. The V and J ends lost 6 bases and 2 bases, in that order; junction bases with no gene match: 2. CDR3 in amino acids: CSARTGGNQPQHF. The CDR3, as DNA: TGCAGTGCACGGACAGGGGGCAATCAGCCCCAGCATTTT.

This clonotype was seen many times. For the CDR3, the DNA is TGCAGTGCAATCCTCGGGAGGGTTTACGAGCAGTACTTC. This sequence encodes CSAILGRVYEQYF. The J gene is TRBJ2-7, the V gene TRBV20-1; 8 nucleotides match TRBD2. CDR1 and CDR2 from the germline V gene are DFQATT and SNEGSKA (reference sequence). There are 13 residues in the CDR3. V was clipped by 6 bases and J by 4 bases; unmatched bases: 8.